This T cell receptor beta chain is drawn from a study of blood T cells in healthy people across ages. Study-level findings and limits: No one knew whether donors had CMV, which possibly confounded expanded clonotype changes. In older individuals, TCR beta diversity per million T cells was lower, falling roughly linearly with age.

Concerning this clonotype: What it binds is unknown.

From germline, CDR1 is MGHRA and CDR2 YSYEKL. V lost 3 bases, J lost 5 bases, and 8 bases stayed unmatched. The CDR3 contains 15 residues. A second PCR of about 7 to 11 cycles used a sample-barcoded 5' primer and a J-beta primer mix. TCRdb passed the 5' RACE reads through MiXCR, listing each CDR3 protein once. The sample yields about 1,400,000 distinct CDR3 sequences, 40% to 50% seen once. The source material was blood. The clonotype comes from a woman between 18 and 29 years old in good health. V gene TRBV4-1 combines with J gene TRBJ1-1; the match to TRBD1 covers 8 bases. CDR3 sequence: CASSHRGQGETEAFF. CDR3 coding DNA: TGCGCCAGCAGCCACCGCGGACAGGGTGAGACTGAAGCTTTCTTT.